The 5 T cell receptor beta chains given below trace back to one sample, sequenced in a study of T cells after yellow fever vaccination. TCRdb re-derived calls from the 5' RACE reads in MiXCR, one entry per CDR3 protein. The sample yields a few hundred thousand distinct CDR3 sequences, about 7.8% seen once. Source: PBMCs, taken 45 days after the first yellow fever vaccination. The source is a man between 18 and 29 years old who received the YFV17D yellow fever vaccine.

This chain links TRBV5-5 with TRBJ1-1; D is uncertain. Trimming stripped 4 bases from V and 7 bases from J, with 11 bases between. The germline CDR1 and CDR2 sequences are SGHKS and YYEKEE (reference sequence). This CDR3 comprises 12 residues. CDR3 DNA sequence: TGTGCCAGCAGCGCGCCATCCATTGAAGCTTTCTTT. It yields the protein CASSAPSIEAFF.

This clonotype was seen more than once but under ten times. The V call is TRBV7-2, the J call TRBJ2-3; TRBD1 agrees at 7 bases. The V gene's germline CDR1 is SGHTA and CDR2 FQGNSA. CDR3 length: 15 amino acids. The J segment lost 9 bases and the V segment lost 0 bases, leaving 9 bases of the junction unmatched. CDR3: CASSLAPQGVRTQYF. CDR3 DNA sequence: TGTGCCAGCAGCTTAGCGCCTCAGGGGGTCAGAACGCAGTATTTT.

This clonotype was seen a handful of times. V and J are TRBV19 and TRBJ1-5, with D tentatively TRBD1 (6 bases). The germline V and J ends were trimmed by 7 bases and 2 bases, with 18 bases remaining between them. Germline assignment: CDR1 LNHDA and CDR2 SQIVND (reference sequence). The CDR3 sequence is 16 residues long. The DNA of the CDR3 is TGTGCCAGTAATAACTGGGGGCAGGGTGGCAATCAGCCCCAGCATTTT. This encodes CASNNWGQGGNQPQHF.

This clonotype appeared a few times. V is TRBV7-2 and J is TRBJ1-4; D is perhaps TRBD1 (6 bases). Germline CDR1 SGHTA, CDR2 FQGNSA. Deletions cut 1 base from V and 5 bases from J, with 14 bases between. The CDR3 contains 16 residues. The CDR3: CASSLGAGGGNEKLFF. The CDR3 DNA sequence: TGTGCCAGCAGCTTAGGGGCGGGAGGGGGAAATGAAAAACTGTTTTTT.

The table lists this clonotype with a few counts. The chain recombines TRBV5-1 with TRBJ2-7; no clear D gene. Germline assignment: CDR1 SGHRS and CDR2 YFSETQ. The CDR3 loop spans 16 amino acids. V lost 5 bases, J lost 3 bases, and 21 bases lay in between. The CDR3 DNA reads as TGCGCCAGCAGTCTCTCAGCTTCGACACTATACTACGAGCAGTACTTC. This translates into CASSLSASTLYYEQYF. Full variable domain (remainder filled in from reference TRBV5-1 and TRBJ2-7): KAGVTQTPRYLIKTRGQQVTLSCSPISGHRSVSWYQQTPGQGLQFLFEYFSETQRNKGNFPGRFSGRQFSNSRSEMNVSTLELGDSALYLCASSLSASTLYYEQYFGPGTRLTVT.